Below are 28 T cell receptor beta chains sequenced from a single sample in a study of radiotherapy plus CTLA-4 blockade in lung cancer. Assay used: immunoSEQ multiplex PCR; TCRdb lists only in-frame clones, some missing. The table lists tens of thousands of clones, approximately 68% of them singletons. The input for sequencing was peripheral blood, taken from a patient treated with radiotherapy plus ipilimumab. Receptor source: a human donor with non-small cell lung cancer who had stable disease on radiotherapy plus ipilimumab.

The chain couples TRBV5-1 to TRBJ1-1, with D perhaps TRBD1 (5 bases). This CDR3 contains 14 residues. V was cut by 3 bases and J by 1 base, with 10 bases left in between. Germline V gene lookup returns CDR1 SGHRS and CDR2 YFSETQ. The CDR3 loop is CASSSWGGNTEAFF. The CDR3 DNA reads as TGCGCCAGCAGCTCTTGGGGCGGGAACACTGAAGCTTTCTTT.

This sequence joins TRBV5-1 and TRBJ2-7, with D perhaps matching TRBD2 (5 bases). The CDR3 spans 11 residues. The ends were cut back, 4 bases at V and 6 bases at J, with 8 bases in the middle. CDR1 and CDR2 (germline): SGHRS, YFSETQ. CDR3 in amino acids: CASSGRSEQYF. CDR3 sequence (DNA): TGCGCCAGCAGCGGGAGAAGCGAGCAGTACTTC. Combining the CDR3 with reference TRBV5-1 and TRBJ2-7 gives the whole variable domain KAGVTQTPRYLIKTRGQQVTLSCSPISGHRSVSWYQQTPGQGLQFLFEYFSETQRNKGNFPGRFSGRQFSNSRSEMNVSTLELGDSALYLCASSGRSEQYFGPGTRLTVT.

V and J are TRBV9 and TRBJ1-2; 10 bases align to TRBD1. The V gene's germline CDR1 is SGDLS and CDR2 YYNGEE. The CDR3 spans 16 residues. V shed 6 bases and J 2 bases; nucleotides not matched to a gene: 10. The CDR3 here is CASTNQMGQGNYGYTF. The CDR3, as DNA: TGTGCCAGCACCAACCAGATGGGACAGGGGAACTATGGCTACACCTTC.

The CDR3 DNA reads TGTGCCAGCAGCTTATACGGGACATCGTCCTATGGCTACACCTTC. Its translation is CASSLYGTSSYGYTF. This chain connects TRBV7-2 to TRBJ1-2, with a weak D call TRBD1 (6 bases). This CDR3 contains 15 residues. Per germline, CDR1 SGHTA and CDR2 FQGNSA. The V end lost 2 bases, the J end lost 4 bases, and 14 bases lay between the germline ends.

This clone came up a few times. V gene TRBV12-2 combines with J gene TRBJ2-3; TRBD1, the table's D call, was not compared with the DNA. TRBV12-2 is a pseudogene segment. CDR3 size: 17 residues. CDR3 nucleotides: TGTGCAAGTCGCTCACGGACACGTGGGACAGCGACAGATACGCAGTATTTT. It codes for CASRSRTRGTATDTQYF.

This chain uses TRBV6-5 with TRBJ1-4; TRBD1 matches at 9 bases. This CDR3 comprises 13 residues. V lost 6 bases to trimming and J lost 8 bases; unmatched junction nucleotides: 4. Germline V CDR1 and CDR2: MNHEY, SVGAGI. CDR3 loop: CASSQGQGEKLFF. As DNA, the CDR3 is TGTGCCAGCAGCCAGGGACAGGGCGAAAAACTGTTTTTT.

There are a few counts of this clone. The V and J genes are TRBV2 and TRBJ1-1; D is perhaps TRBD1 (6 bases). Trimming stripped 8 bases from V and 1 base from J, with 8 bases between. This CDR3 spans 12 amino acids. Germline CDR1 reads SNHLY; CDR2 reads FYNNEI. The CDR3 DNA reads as TGTGCCAGCGGGGACACGAACACTGAAGCTTTCTTT. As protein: CASGDTNTEAFF.

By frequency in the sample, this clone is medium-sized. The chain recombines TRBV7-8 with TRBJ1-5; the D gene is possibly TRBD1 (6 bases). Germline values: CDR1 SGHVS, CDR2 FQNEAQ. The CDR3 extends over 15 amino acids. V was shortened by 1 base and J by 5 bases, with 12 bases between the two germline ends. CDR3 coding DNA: TGTGCCAGCAGCTTAGGGGCGGGGGGCGATCAGCCCCAGCATTTT. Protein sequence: CASSLGAGGDQPQHF.

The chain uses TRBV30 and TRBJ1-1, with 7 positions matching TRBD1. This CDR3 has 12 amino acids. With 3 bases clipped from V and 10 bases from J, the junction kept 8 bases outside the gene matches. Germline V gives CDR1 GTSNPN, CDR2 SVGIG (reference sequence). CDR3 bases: TGTGCCTGGAGCCCGGGACAGCCGAGAGCTTTCTTT. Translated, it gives CAWSPGQPRAFF.

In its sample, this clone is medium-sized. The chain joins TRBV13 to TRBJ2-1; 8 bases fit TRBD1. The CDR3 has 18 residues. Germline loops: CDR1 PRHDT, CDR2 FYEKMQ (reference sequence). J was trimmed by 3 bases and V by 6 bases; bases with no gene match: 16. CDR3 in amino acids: CASSWTGPTVEDYNEQFF. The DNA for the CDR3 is TGTGCCAGCAGTTGGACAGGGCCAACCGTAGAGGACTACAATGAGCAGTTCTTC.

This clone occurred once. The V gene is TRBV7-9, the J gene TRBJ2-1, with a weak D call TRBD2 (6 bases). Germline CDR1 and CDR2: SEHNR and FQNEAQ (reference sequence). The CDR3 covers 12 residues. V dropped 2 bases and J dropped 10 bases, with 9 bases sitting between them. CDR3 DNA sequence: TGTGCCAGCAGCTTATCTGCGGGGGAGCAGTTCTTC. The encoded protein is CASSLSAGEQFF.

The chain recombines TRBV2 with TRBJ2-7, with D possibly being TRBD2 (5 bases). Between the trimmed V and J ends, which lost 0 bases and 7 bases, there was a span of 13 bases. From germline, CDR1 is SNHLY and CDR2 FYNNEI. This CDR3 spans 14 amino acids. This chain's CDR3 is CASSEALRGWEQYF. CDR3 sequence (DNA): TGTGCCAGCAGTGAAGCGCTGCGCGGGTGGGAGCAGTACTTC.

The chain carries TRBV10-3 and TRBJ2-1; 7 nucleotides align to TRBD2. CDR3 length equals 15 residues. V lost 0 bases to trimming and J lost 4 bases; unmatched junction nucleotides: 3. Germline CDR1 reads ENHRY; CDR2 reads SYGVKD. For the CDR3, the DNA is TGTGCCATCAGTGAGTCCGGGACTATTTACAATGAGCAGTTCTTC. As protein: CAISESGTIYNEQFF.

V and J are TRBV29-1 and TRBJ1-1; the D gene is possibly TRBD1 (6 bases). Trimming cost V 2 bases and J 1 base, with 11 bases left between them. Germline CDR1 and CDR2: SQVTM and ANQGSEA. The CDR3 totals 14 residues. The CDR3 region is CSVERGSGNTEAFF. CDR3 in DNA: TGCAGCGTTGAAAGGGGGTCGGGGAACACTGAAGCTTTCTTT.

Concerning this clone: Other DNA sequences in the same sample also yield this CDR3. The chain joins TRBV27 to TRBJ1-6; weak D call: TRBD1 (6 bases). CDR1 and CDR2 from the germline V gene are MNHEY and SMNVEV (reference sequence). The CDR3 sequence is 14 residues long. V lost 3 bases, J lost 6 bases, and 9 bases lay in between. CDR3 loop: CASSFDRFNSPLHF. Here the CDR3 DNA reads TGTGCCAGCAGTTTTGACAGGTTTAATTCACCCCTCCACTTT.

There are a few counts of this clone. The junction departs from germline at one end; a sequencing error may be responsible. The DNA for the CDR3 is TGTGCCAGCAGCGTAACAGGAGGAGGCTATGGCTACACCTTC. This translates into CASSVTGGGYGYTF. The chain couples TRBV7-3 to TRBJ1-2; TRBD1 might be the D (5 bases). This CDR3 is 14 amino acids long. The V gene's germline CDR1 is SGHTA and CDR2 FQGTGA.

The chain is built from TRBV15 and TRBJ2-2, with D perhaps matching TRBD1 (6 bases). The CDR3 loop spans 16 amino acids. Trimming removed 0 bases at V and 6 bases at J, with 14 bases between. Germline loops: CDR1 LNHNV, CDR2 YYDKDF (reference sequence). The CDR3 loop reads CATSRDLGKGAGELFF. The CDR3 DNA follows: TGTGCCACCAGCAGAGATTTAGGGAAGGGGGCCGGGGAGCTGTTTTTT. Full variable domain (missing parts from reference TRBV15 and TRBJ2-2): DAMVIQNPRYQVTQFGKPVTLSCSQTLNHNVMYWYQQKSSQAPKLLFHYYDKDFNNEADTPDNFQSRRPNTSFCFLDIRSPGLGDTAMYLCATSRDLGKGAGELFFGEGSRLTVL.

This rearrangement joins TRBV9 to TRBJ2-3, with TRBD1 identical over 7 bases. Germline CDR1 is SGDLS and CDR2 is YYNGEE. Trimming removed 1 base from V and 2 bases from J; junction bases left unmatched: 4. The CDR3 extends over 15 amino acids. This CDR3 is CASSVTTGITDTQYF. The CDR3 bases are TGTGCCAGCAGCGTAACGACAGGGATCACAGATACGCAGTATTTT.

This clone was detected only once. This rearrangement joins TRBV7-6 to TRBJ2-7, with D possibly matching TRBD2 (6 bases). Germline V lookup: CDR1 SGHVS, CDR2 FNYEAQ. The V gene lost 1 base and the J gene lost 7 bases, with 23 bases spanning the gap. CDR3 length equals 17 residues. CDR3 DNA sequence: TGTGCCAGCAGCTTAGGGGGCCGGGAGCCAGCCATCGTGGAGCAGTACTTC. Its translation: CASSLGGREPAIVEQYF. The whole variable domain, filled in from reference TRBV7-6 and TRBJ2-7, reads GAGVSQSPRYKVTKRGQDVALRCDPISGHVSLYWYRQALGQGPEFLTYFNYEAQQDKSGLPNDRFSAERPEGSISTLTIQRTEQRDSAMYRCASSLGGREPAIVEQYFGPGTRLTVT.

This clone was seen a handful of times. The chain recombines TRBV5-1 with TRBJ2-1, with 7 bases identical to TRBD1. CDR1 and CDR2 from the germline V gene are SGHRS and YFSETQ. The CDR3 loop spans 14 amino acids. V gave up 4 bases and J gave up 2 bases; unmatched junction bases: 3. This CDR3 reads CASSRDSAYNEQFF. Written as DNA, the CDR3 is TGCGCCAGCAGCAGGGACAGCGCCTACAATGAGCAGTTCTTC.

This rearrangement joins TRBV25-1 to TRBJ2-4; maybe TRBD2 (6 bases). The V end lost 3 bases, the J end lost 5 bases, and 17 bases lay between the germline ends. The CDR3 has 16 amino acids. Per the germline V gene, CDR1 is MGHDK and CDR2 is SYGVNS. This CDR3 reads CASSDLSAGRENIQYF. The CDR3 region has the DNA TGTGCCAGCAGTGATCTTTCGGCGGGACGGGAAAACATTCAGTACTTC.

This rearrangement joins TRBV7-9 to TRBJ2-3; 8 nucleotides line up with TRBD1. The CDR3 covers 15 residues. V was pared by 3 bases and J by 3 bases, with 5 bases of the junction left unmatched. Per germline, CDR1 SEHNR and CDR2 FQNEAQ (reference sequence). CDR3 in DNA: TGTGCCAGCAGCTTCAGGGGGCTGAAGACAGATACGCAGTATTTT. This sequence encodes CASSFRGLKTDTQYF.

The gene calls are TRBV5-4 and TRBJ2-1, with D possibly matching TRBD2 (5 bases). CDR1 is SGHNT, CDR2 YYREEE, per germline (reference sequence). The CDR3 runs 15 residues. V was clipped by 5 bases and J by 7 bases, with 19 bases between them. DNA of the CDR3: TGTGCCAGCAGTAACCCCGGGAAGAAAGGGAATGAGCAGTTCTTC. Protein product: CASSNPGKKGNEQFF.

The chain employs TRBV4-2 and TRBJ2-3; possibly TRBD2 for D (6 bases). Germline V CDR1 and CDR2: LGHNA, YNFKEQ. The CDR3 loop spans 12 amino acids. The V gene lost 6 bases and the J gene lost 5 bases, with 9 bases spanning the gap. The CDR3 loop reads CASSRGVDTQYF. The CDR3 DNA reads TGTGCCAGCAGTCGCGGGGTAGATACGCAGTATTTT.

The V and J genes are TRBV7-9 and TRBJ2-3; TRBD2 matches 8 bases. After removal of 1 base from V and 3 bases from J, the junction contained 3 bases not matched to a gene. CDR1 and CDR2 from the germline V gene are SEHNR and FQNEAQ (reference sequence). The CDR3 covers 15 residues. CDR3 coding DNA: TGTGCCAGCAGCTTAGTTGCGGGGGGAACAGATACGCAGTATTTT. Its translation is CASSLVAGGTDTQYF. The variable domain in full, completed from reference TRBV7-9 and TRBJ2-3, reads DTGVSQNPRHKITKRGQNVTFRCDPISEHNRLYWYRQTLGQGPEFLTYFQNEAQLEKSRLLSDRFSAERPKGSFSTLEIQRTEQGDSAMYLCASSLVAGGTDTQYFGPGTRLTVL.

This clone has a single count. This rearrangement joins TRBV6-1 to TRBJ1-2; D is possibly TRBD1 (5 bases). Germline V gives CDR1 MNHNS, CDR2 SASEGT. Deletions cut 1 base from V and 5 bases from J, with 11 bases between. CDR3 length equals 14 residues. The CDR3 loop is CASSEGSGIYGYTF. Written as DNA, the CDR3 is TGTGCCAGCAGTGAAGGTTCAGGGATTTATGGCTACACCTTC.

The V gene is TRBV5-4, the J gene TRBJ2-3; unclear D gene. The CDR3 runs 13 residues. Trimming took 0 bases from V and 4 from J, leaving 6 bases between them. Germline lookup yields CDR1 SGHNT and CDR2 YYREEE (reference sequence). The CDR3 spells CASSLAGSDTQYF. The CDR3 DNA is TGTGCCAGCAGCTTGGCAGGTTCAGATACGCAGTATTTT.

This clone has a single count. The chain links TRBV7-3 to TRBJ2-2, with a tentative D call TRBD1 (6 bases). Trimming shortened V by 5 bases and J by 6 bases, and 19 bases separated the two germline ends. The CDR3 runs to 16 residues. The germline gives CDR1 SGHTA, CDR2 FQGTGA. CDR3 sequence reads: CASSPVAGVSAGELFF. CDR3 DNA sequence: TGTGCCAGCAGCCCAGTGGCAGGGGTTAGCGCCGGGGAGCTGTTTTTT.